This T cell receptor beta chain originates from a study of metastatic and nonmetastatic thyroid tumors. About the research overall: Blood and tumor or nodule tissue repertoires from malignant and benign thyroid patients were compared. Study-wide results and caveats: Across blood and tumor, TCR beta diversity in malignant thyroid tumors was reportedly significantly higher than in benign nodules.

Every patient underwent thyroid surgery untreated. V was shortened by 6 bases and J by 2 bases, with 21 bases between the two germline ends. Looked up from germline, CDR1 is KGHSH and CDR2 is LQKENI. CDR3 length: 17 residues. A note on this clone: Its cognate antigen is unknown.

Per the original methods: The study took CDR3 differences across clinicopathological groups and made a distant-metastasis classifier for papillary thyroid cancer from them. TCRdb re-called the PCR reads via MiXCR. It is TCRdb's table, rather than the study itself, that gives the V and J calls and clone size. The profile shows about 20,000 clones, approximately 10% of them singletons. The rearrangement joins TRBV18 to TRBJ2-3; possibly TRBD1 for D (6 bases). The receptor was derived from a female donor with papillary thyroid cancer or a benign thyroid nodule (not recorded which). Some clones in this sample may be carry-over from other donors' samples. The specimen sequenced was blood. The CDR3 protein is CASSPGAGNPYTDTQYF. For the CDR3, the DNA is TGTGCCAGCTCCCCAGGGGCAGGCAACCCTTACACAGATACGCAGTATTTT.